What follows describes a single T cell receptor beta chain. A single count supports this clone. Its antigen is currently not known. No much larger clone exists at a distance of one base, and base qualities are not known. TCR CDR3 regions were amplified from genomic DNA by multiplex PCR using the deep immunoSEQ assay. For each cell subset, the extracted genomic DNA was distributed evenly across all wells of several immunoSEQ 96-well plates, and each plate served as one replicate. For unsorted PBMC, each replicate PCR was loaded with 250 to 300 ng genomic DNA, equivalent to about 30,000 T cell genomes. Unsorted PBMC genomic DNA was sequenced across ten immunoSEQ deep assay plates. Purified libraries were quantified with a Qubit 3.0 fluorometer, sized on a Bioanalyzer 2100, and re-quantified with the KAPA Library Quantification kit. Every immunoSEQ 96-well plate was sequenced on a dedicated single-read 150-cycle Illumina NextSeq 550 flow cell. Concerning the study's data processing: The immunoSEQ output contained only junctional sequences without quality scores, so filtering could not match that applied to full-length reads. Sequences were annotated with PyIR, a Python wrapper for IgBLAST v1.9, and V/J genes and CDR3 were assigned using IMGT germline references. Reads were removed for weak V/J assignments (E-value above 1e-6), missing CDR3, stop codons, out-of-frame junctions, or ambiguous translated residues. V3J clonotypes were defined as sequences sharing the same inferred V gene, J gene, and CDR3 amino acid sequence. The percentage overlap between two repertoires was calculated by dividing the number of shared unique clonotypes by the size of the smaller repertoire. RTK rarefaction, the Chao1 estimator, and Recon v2.1 estimates of unobserved clonotypes were used to assess repertoire richness. This is the immuneACCESS table as TCRdb keeps it, with only in-frame sequences that have V and J called. A part of the clones is gone; compared with another copy, unresolved V genes explain less than half, and the rest is unexplained. Clone size and the V and J calls come from that table; the DNA yielded D and trimming. The sample contains around 450,000 clones, around 75% of them found a single time. Together, the top ten hold roughly 13% of the sample.

This entry belongs to a study of shared clonotypes between healthy human individuals (TCRdb year 2020). Some background on the complete study: A couple of women and a few men aged 18 to 49 years were included in the cohort. Blood TCR repertoires of five healthy adults were deeply sequenced to estimate repertoire size and the extent of clonotype sharing between individuals. Libraries were prepared and TCR repertoires were sequenced by different laboratories using diverse techniques, in order to increase sequencing depth and limit assay-specific biases. Between about 0.94 and 8.9 billion PBMCs per donor were obtained by leukapheresis. Paper-wide results and their limitations: Because the study included only a small number of donors, the genetic and exposure-history diversity represented was limited. Sampling was restricted to blood, and TCR repertoires in tissue are likely to differ from TCR repertoires in blood. Pairwise subsampling indicated that sequencing depth was expected to affect the degree of clonotype sharing among donors.

Healthy HIV-negative adults with no recently reported acute infections or vaccinations were included as donors. Only Caucasian adults living in Nashville, Tennessee, USA were represented among the donors. For unsorted samples, 90 million or so PBMCs were counted and genomic DNA was extracted with the QIAamp DNA Blood Mini kit. Blood was collected by leukapheresis, and PBMCs were isolated by Ficoll-Histopaque density gradient centrifugation and then cryopreserved in liquid nitrogen vapor phase. Based on the germline V gene (reference sequence), the CDR1 and CDR2 sequences are LNHDA and SQIVND. Trimming takes 4 bases off V and 6 bases off J; junction bases not matched to a gene: 21. Taken from cysteine to phenylalanine, the CDR3 has 18 residues. Solely the CDR3 DNA is kept, with 54 bases framed from the first base.

This TCR came from a woman aged 35 to 49 in good health. Some clones in this sample may be carry-over from other donors' samples. Here the chain combines TRBV19 and TRBJ2-7; 7 of the junction bases match TRBD1. The sample comprised PBMCs. DNA sequence: TGTGCCAGTAGTAAGACAGGGCAACACCACTCTCCTACGAGCGAGCAGTACTTC. This is translated as CASSKTGQHHSPTSEQYF.